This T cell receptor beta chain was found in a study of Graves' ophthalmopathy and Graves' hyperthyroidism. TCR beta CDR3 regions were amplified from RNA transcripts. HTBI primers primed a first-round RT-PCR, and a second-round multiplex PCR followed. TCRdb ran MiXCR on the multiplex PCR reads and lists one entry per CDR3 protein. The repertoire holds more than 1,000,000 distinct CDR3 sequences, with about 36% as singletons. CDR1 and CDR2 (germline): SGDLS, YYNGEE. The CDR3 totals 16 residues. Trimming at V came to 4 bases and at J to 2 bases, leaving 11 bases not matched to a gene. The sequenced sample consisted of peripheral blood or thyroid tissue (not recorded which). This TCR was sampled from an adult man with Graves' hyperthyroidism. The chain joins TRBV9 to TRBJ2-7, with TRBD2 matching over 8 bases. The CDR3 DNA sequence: TGTGCCAGCAGCCCCTACCCTCAACTAGCGGCCTACGAGCAGTACTTC. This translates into CASSPYPQLAAYEQYF.